This TCR beta chain comes out of a study of blood T cell repertoires in COVID-19. Assay: immunoSEQ multiplex PCR; the TCRdb copy retains only in-frame clones and omits some. Of a few hundred thousand clones listed, approximately 90% are singletons. Across about two dozen US areas, participants ranged in age from 18 to 89 years. Before being deemed recovered, Cohort 3 donors had two negative PCRs, clearance, or symptom resolution. The CDR3 spans 11 residues. The V end lost 6 bases, the J end lost 9 bases, and 9 bases lay between the germline ends. Germline CDR1 reads SGHTA; CDR2 reads FQGNSA. The chain uses TRBV7-2 and TRBJ2-1, with no clear D. The clonotype originates from a woman between 40 and 50 years old who had recovered from COVID-19. Sequenced: PBMCs or T cells enriched from blood (not recorded which). CDR3 sequence reads: CASRARIEQFF. The CDR3 nucleotides read TGTGCCAGCAGGGCTAGAATTGAGCAGTTCTTC.